Below, one TCR beta chain is given with its context. This entry belongs to a study of control samples from healthy donors and cancer patients. Clones were sequenced by immunoSEQ multiplex PCR, and TCRdb holds only the in-frame ones, with some missing. The sample has 200,000 to 250,000 clones, roughly 94% seen once. This receptor was identified in a man aged 50-59 years in good health. Sample: blood.

The chain's CDR3 is CASSTGGYNEQFF. The CDR3 DNA reads as TGCGCCAGCAGCACGGGGGGCTACAATGAGCAGTTCTTC. The chain carries TRBV5-1 and TRBJ2-1, with TRBD2 matching 7 bases. CDR1 SGHRS and CDR2 YFSETQ come from the germline V gene. The CDR3 consists of 13 residues. The V gene end was trimmed by 4 bases and the J gene end by 3 bases; junction bases not matched to a gene: 1. The full variable domain, its missing parts supplied by reference TRBV5-1 and TRBJ2-1, is KAGVTQTPRYLIKTRGQQVTLSCSPISGHRSVSWYQQTPGQGLQFLFEYFSETQRNKGNFPGRFSGRQFSNSRSEMNVSTLELGDSALYLCASSTGGYNEQFFGPGTRLTVL.